This TCR beta chain was captured in a study of cytomegalovirus exposure and HLA in healthy donors. Study-wide results and caveats: Later work found most CMV-associated TCR beta chains apparently HLA-restricted.

A few counts support this clone. Antigen: not known. Vbeta (60) and Jbeta (13) primers were used in the PCR. Profiled with immunoSEQ multiplex PCR; TCRdb holds only in-frame clones, not every one. The sample yields 90,000 to 95,000 clones, 81% seen once. Germline loops: CDR1 SQVTM, CDR2 ANQGSEA. The V end lost 4 bases, the J end lost 5 bases, and 5 bases lay between the germline ends. CDR3 size: 10 residues. This receptor was obtained from a girl aged 2-10 years in good health and CMV-seropositive. The chain uses TRBV29-1 and TRBJ1-1; D is unclear. The sequenced sample consisted of PBMCs. The CDR3 bases are TGCAGCGTTGTCAGGACTGAAGCTTTCTTT. Protein sequence: CSVVRTEAFF.